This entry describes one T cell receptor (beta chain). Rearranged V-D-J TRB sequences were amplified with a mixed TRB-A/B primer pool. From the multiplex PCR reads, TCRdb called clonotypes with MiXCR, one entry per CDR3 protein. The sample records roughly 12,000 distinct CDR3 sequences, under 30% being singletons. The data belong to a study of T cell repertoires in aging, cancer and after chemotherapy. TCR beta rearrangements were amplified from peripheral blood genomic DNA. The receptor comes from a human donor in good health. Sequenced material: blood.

The CDR3 bases are TGTACCGCGAGATACTCAGATACGCAGTATTTT. Protein: CTARYSDTQYF. The chain combines TRBV6-1 with TRBJ2-3, with D hard to call. This CDR3 has 11 amino acids. CDR1 and CDR2 (germline): MNHNS, SASEGT.